The 5 T cell receptor beta chains listed next were all sequenced from one sample in a study of blood T cell repertoires in COVID-19. Only in-frame clones appear in the TCRdb table, and some are missing; sequencing was by immunoSEQ multiplex PCR. Of 70,000 to 95,000 clones in the sample, about 80% were seen once. The sequenced sample was peripheral blood. Every receptor here comes from a human donor in a cohort sampled during active COVID-19.

The chain has TRBV18 and TRBJ2-1, with D possibly being TRBD1 (6 bases). The V gene lost 5 bases and the J gene lost 3 bases, with 11 bases spanning the gap. The CDR3 spans 14 residues. Germline loops: CDR1 KGHSH, CDR2 LQKENI. The CDR3 sequence is CASSTAGVYNEQFF. CDR3 in DNA: TGTGCCAGCTCAACGGCAGGGGTCTACAATGAGCAGTTCTTC.

The chain carries TRBV10-2 and TRBJ2-7; D is perhaps TRBD1 (6 bases). Trimming stripped 0 bases from V and 2 bases from J, with 8 bases between. The CDR3 is 14 amino acids. Germline V CDR1 and CDR2: WSHSY, SAAADI. CDR3 DNA sequence: TGCGCCAGCAGTGAGTCCGGGGACACCTACGAGCAGTACTTC. Residues: CASSESGDTYEQYF.

The chain is built from TRBV6-5 and TRBJ2-7; weak D call: TRBD2 (5 bases). The CDR3 totals 11 residues. V gave up 5 bases and J gave up 4 bases, with 6 bases separating them. Germline CDR1 and CDR2: MNHEY and SVGAGI. Written as DNA, the CDR3 is TGTGCCAGCAGTAGAGGGTACGAGCAGTACTTC. Translation gives CASSRGYEQYF.

J is TRBJ2-1 and V is TRBV6-1, with 9 bases aligning to TRBD2. CDR3 size: 16 residues. In germline, CDR1 is MNHNS, CDR2 SASEGT. The junction had 12 bases not matched to a gene; V was cut back by 2 bases and J by 10 bases. CDR3 DNA sequence: TGTGCCAGCAGTGAAAGGGGTAGCGGGGGTGTAGGAGAGCAGTTCTTC. Translated: CASSERGSGGVGEQFF.

In this sample, this clone turned up once. This chain links TRBV3-1 (or the pseudogene TRBV3-2) with TRBJ2-7, with TRBD1 identical over 8 bases. Germline CDR1 is LGHDT and CDR2 is YNNKEL (reference sequence). The CDR3 is made up of 15 amino acids. The trim removed 4 bases at V and 2 bases at J, leaving 7 bases unmatched. The CDR3 here is CASSPNGQGPYEQYF. In DNA, the CDR3 is TGTGCCAGCAGCCCAAACGGACAGGGCCCCTACGAGCAGTACTTC.